The following is a TCR beta chain sequence with its context. This clone showed up just once. Its specific antigen is unknown. Base qualities are not provided; no much larger clone lies one nucleotide away. Trimmed from V: 4 bases; trimmed from J: 6 bases; junction bases lacking a gene match: 5. Inclusive of the bounding cysteine and phenylalanine, the CDR3 is 14 residues long. The kept DNA is CDR3 alone, 42 bases in frame from the first base. Looking up the germline V gene (reference sequence) yields CDR1 MNHNY and CDR2 SVGAGI. This sample is drawn from a study of cytomegalovirus exposure and HLA in healthy donors (dated by TCRdb to about 2017). Concerning the study at large: According to an earlier analysis of several hundred of the donors, 200 million or so T cells yielded roughly 110 million unique TCR beta sequences and around 300 Gb of sequence data. Roughly 300 gigabases of sequencing data and approximately 84 million unique TCR sequences were included in an early release covering under 650 HLA-typed donors. Among the roughly 390 genotyped donors, approximately 81% belonged to the genetic ancestry cluster associated with self-reported Caucasian donors. The study was designed to test whether signatures of past pathogen exposure could be identified by cataloging public T cell receptors. Using immunosequencing, the study profiled T cell repertoires from about 650 subjects and related those repertoires to cytomegalovirus serostatus. In addition to the first cohort of approximately 650 subjects, a separate validation cohort of approximately 130 different subjects was used. High-throughput TCR immunosequencing, statistical association of individual TCRs with disease status, and machine learning were combined to predict cytomegalovirus infection status. A later analysis re-examined previously published TCR beta repertoires from roughly 650 donors and added high-resolution HLA genotyping to investigate patterns of TCR occurrence. Rather than drawing on any new phenotypic data, the later analysis identified candidate immune exposures from TCR beta sequences and the way those sequences occurred across donors. In an earlier analysis of several hundred of the donors, high-throughput TCR beta sequencing was used to judge whether each TCR beta V gene segment behaved as functional or pseudogenic. Alongside the repertoire data, information on donor age, sex, ethnicity and CMV serostatus was compiled. In a later genetic analysis, genome-wide SNP genotypes for about 55% of the roughly 700 donors were used, and that subset was treated as a discovery cohort. All discovery cohort repertoires had been generated on a single sequencing platform. Both class I and class II loci were covered by HLA typing, at four-digit resolution. The number of typed donors differed by locus: about 620-640 for A, B, C, DRB1 and DQB1; approximately 520 for DQA1; roughly 600 for DPA1; and some 430 for DPB1. Because of strong linkage in the cohort, five DR-DQ haplotypes were treated as single units for association and clustering. On average, roughly 240,000 unique TCR beta nucleotide sequences were sequenced per donor among 398 genotyped donors of the cohort, with about 19% of those sequences being non-productive.

Libraries came from the immunoSEQ multiplex PCR assay. The multiplex PCR relied on a mix of 60 forward primers for TCR Vbeta segments and 13 reverse primers for TCR Jbeta segments. The CDR3 region of rearranged TCR beta genes was amplified from genomic DNA with a multiplex PCR assay. On the Illumina HiSeq System, the amplified TCR beta libraries were sequenced as 87-base-pair reads. Turning to the authors' computational methods: Across the 700 or so repertoires, a later analysis counted around 80 million unique TCR beta chains, roughly 11 million of which were shared by at least two donors. A nearest-neighbor algorithm error-corrected the raw reads and collapsed the reads into unique sequences, merging closely related sequences to remove PCR and sequencing errors. To assign V, D and J gene segments, CDR3 sequences were aligned to IMGT reference sequences. For a sequence to be retained, a match of at least six nucleotides to both a V gene segment and a J gene segment was required. Rearrangements were called productive when the CDR3 lacked stop codons and stayed in frame with V and J; all others were non-productive. Following IMGT convention, CDR3 was defined as the stretch from the second conserved V-encoded cysteine to the conserved J-encoded phenylalanine. The earlier analysis of about 640 of the donors excluded any sequence lacking an unambiguous match to a single V gene segment. In an earlier analysis of several hundred of the donors, V segments were called functional above 56.7% productive rearrangements and were called segregating when the between-donor standard deviation exceeded 5%. A statistical classification framework was built to diagnose cytomegalovirus status from the catalog of TCR beta chain sequences. In a later analysis, TCR nucleotide sequences were compared against IMGT/GENE-DB human TR gene sequences so that V and J genes could be assigned. A later analysis assigned CDR3 sequences and most-parsimonious VDJ recombination scenarios with the TCRdist pipeline. In a later analysis, each TCR beta chain was defined by its CDR3 amino acid sequence together with its V-gene family, and reads without a unique V-gene family were excluded. As a way to deal with suspected cross-contamination and a sequencing artifact, a later analysis dropped roughly 620 nucleotide sequences that were highly shared and had low generation probability. In a later analysis, a clonal expansion index for each public chain was calculated from normalized within-repertoire ranks of inferred template counts. In a later analysis, generation probabilities were computed with a VDJ recombination model fitted to out-of-frame rearrangements, and the resulting probabilities were checked against IGoR. Hypergeometric tests were used in a later analysis to score TCR-TCR, TCR-HLA and TCR-CMV co-occurrence, with a repertoire-size bias correction applied to the TCR pairs. To estimate false discovery rates, a later analysis permuted the HLA or CMV assignments 20 times. In a later analysis, co-occurring TCRs were grouped using DBSCAN, with TCRdist sequence similarity added in when clustering inside HLA-allele-positive subsets. Repertoires with fewer than 30,000 or more than 120,000 public chains were left out of co-occurrence clustering, as were a handful of repertoires with anomalous nucleotide sharing. As stored in TCRdb, this immuneACCESS dataset retains in-frame rearrangements with V and J assigned. A fraction of the clones does not appear; measured against another copy, unresolved V genes explain less than half of the discrepancy, and the remainder lacks a known reason. V and J calls and clone size are copied from that table; D and trimming were computed from the DNA. The sample table records some 150,000 clones; about 74% of these occur just once. 4% of the sample belongs to the ten largest clones.

In total, approximately 610 healthy bone marrow donors made up the cohort. Cohort members were all nominally healthy when sampled, although unrecorded immune exposures were likely present. The donor was CMV seronegative and belonged to the group of around 350 seronegative cohort members. Each donor provided a peripheral blood sample, and peripheral blood mononuclear cells were used for TCR beta sequencing. The Qiagen DNeasy Blood Extraction Kit was used to extract genomic DNA from the blood cell samples. The study at large found these results: In a later analysis, most CMV-associated TCR beta chains were found to appear HLA-restricted, with HLA associations seemingly driven largely by CMV exposure. In vitro tests confirmed that a few of the cytomegalovirus-associated TCR beta chains recognize cytomegalovirus antigens. A later genetic analysis reported fewer N-insertions in productive TCRs among donors in an Asian-associated ancestry cluster than the approximately 700-donor mean. The classifier was reported to diagnose cytomegalovirus status with high specificity and sensitivity in both the original and validation cohorts. The 87-base-pair reads could not distinguish some IMGT-functional V segments, including TRBV6-2 and TRBV6-3, so those segments were excluded. The only immune exposure information available for the cohort was CMV serostatus. In the study, 150 to 200 TCR beta chains were listed as associated with cytomegalovirus. The earlier analysis of approximately 560 of the donors excluded 15 to 20 rarely observed V segments, including chromosome 9 orphons, because counts were too low. Because HLA typing was unavailable for some donors at each locus, only the typed subset was used in association tests. This cohort had only TCR beta chains sequenced, and the lack of alpha or paired-chain data limited which features could be detected. Sequencing depth was assumed to be roughly uniform across donors in the presence/absence analyses, though that assumption may not hold. A group of highly shared sequence variants was considered likely to be a technical artifact of the sequencing pipeline. Several of the top co-occurrence clusters appeared to be linked to parvovirus B19, influenza, CMV and Epstein-Barr virus, according to a later analysis. Assigning TCR associations to individual alleles was difficult when HLA alleles, especially DR and DQ, strongly co-occurred. Correlated functional status among segregating V segments might reflect linkage disequilibrium, but an unknown experimental factor could not be ruled out. In a later analysis, TCR association rates were found to vary across HLA loci, with the most associated TCRs seen for DRB1 alleles and the fewest for HLA-C alleles. At a false discovery rate of 0.05, a later analysis linked roughly 17,000 TCR beta sequences to specific HLA alleles. A further reported finding was that TCR beta sequences accurately predicted the HLA-A and HLA-B alleles for most subjects in the first cohort. Across donors, most TCR sequences were observed very rarely, whereas some public TCRs were present in many individuals. Broadly in line with IMGT annotations, most TCR beta V segments showed up in productive rearrangements about 87% or about 30% of the time in an earlier analysis of 450 to 750 of the donors. It was suggested by the authors that the approach could potentially be generalized to other disease states and immunological phenotypes. In a later analysis, HLA-associated TCR beta chains showed more clonal expansion and lower generation probabilities than non-associated chains that were equally common. V-gene and J-gene trimming of TCR beta chains was associated with a missense DCLRE1C variant in a later genetic analysis, and the association was replicated in an independent cohort.

This sequence was found in a woman between 40 and 50 years old in good health and CMV-seronegative. The chain links TRBV6-6 with TRBJ2-1; 8 middle bases align to TRBD1. The source material was PBMCs. The CDR3 region has the sequence CASSWTGMGNEQFF. The nucleotides read TGTGCCAGCAGTTGGACAGGGATGGGCAATGAGCAGTTCTTC.